These 29 T cell receptor beta chains were sequenced from one sample in a study of control samples from healthy donors and cancer patients. Some clones are missing from TCRdb's copy, which holds only in-frame ones; the method was immunoSEQ multiplex PCR. The sample has just over 20,000 clones; approximately 81% are singletons. Material for sequencing was PBMCs. These receptors were obtained from a man aged 55 to 70 with colorectal cancer.

This chain links TRBV5-5 with TRBJ1-5, with D maybe TRBD1 (5 bases). The CDR3 spans 14 residues. V was clipped by 0 bases and J by 9 bases, with 13 bases between them. Germline assignment: CDR1 SGHKS and CDR2 YYEKEE (reference sequence). The DNA for the CDR3 is TGTGCCAGCAGCTTGGAAGGGACGGGCGGGCCCCAGCATTTT. It encodes CASSLEGTGGPQHF.

This chain joins TRBV6-5 and TRBJ1-2; D is uncertain. Germline CDR1 MNHEY, CDR2 SVGAGI. The CDR3 totals 13 residues. The ends were cut back, 11 bases at V and 1 base at J, with 14 bases in the middle. The CDR3 nucleotides are TGTGCCTTGGGAGGGTCCGATAACTATGGCTACACCTTC. It is translated as CALGGSDNYGYTF.

The V call is TRBV3-1 (or the pseudogene TRBV3-2), the J call TRBJ1-2; D is perhaps TRBD1 (5 bases). Germline V lookup: CDR1 LGHDT, CDR2 YNNKEL (reference sequence). V was clipped by 3 bases and J by 3 bases, with 11 bases between them. The CDR3 is 14 residues long. CDR3: CASSQFGADYGYTF. CDR3 nucleotide sequence: TGTGCCAGCAGCCAGTTCGGGGCTGACTATGGCTACACCTTC.

This clone was observed a handful of times. The chain carries TRBV5-1 and TRBJ1-1; TRBD1 might be the D (6 bases). V shed 4 bases and J shed 1 base, with 11 bases lying between them. The CDR3 consists of 14 residues. The germline CDR1 and CDR2 sequences are SGHRS and YFSETQ. The CDR3 here is CASSRWTENTEAFF. The DNA for the CDR3 is TGCGCCAGCAGCCGATGGACAGAGAACACTGAAGCTTTCTTT.

The rearrangement joins TRBV5-6 to TRBJ1-2, with 10 positions matching TRBD1. Trimming at V came to 4 bases and at J to 2 bases, leaving 2 bases not matched to a gene. The germline V gene encodes CDR1 SGHDT and CDR2 YYEEEE. The CDR3 covers 14 residues. The CDR3 spells CASSAGQGNYGYTF. CDR3 sequence (DNA): TGTGCCAGCAGCGCGGGACAGGGGAACTATGGCTACACCTTC. The full variable domain, completed using reference TRBV5-6 and TRBJ1-2, is DAGVTQSPTHLIKTRGQQVTLRCSPKSGHDTVSWYQQALGQGPQFIFQYYEEEERQRGNFPDRFSGHQFPNYSSELNVNALLLGDSALYLCASSAGQGNYGYTFGSGTRLTVV.

The CDR3 loop is CASSPGQGSNQPQHF. In nucleotides, the CDR3 is TGTGCCAGCAGCCCTGGACAGGGGAGCAATCAGCCCCAGCATTTT. The chain carries TRBV5-6 and TRBJ1-5; 9 nucleotides agree with TRBD1. V trimming: 4 bases; J trimming: 1 base; junction bases outside the gene matches: 3. This CDR3 region has 15 residues. Germline CDR1 is SGHDT and CDR2 is YYEEEE.

The chain couples TRBV10-3 to TRBJ2-3; 9 bases match TRBD1. V lost 6 bases, J lost 6 bases, and 10 bases stayed unmatched. CDR3 length equals 15 residues. Germline V gene lookup returns CDR1 ENHRY and CDR2 SYGVKD. In DNA form, the CDR3 reads TGTGCCATCAGAGGGGACAGGGCCAATAGGGATACGCAGTATTTT. It translates to CAIRGDRANRDTQYF.

The rearrangement links TRBV2 to TRBJ1-4; no clear D gene. V was clipped by 5 bases and J by 4 bases, with 5 bases between them. Germline V lookup: CDR1 SNHLY, CDR2 FYNNEI. The CDR3 is 12 residues long. CDR3 sequence: CASSRRNEKLFF. DNA for the CDR3: TGTGCCAGCAGTCGCCGTAATGAAAAACTGTTTTTT.

This chain connects TRBV6-5 to TRBJ1-1; 7 nucleotides agree with TRBD1. Trimming removed 11 bases from V and 4 bases from J; junction bases left unmatched: 10. Germline CDR1 reads MNHEY; CDR2 reads SVGAGI. The CDR3 sequence is 13 residues long. The CDR3 loop reads CAGQQGLLTEAFF. DNA of the CDR3: TGTGCCGGCCAACAGGGGCTTCTCACTGAAGCTTTCTTT.

Notes on this clone: The same CDR3 arises from other DNA sequences in this sample as well. The chain has TRBV27 and TRBJ1-3, with a possible D match to TRBD1 (5 bases). Germline assignment: CDR1 MNHEY and CDR2 SMNVEV (reference sequence). Trimming removed 0 bases from V and 1 base from J, with 10 bases in between. The CDR3 has 16 residues. CDR3 bases: TGTGCCAGCAGTTTATCCAGGGACCTATCTGGAAACACCATATATTTT. It codes for CASSLSRDLSGNTIYF.

The chain combines TRBV5-1 with TRBJ2-6; D is possibly TRBD1 (5 bases). CDR1 and CDR2 from the germline V gene are SGHRS and YFSETQ. V shed 0 bases and J shed 4 bases, with 11 bases lying between them. This CDR3 region has 16 residues. In DNA, the CDR3 is TGCGCCAGCAGCTTGGCCGTAGGGGCCGGGGCCAACGTCCTGACTTTC. Its protein is CASSLAVGAGANVLTF.

V is TRBV6-5 and J is TRBJ1-2, with D tentatively TRBD1 (6 bases). Trimming took off 6 bases at V and 7 bases at J, with 18 bases between the two ends. Germline loops: CDR1 MNHEY, CDR2 SVGAGI. CDR3 length equals 14 residues. CDR3 amino acids: CASSLDTGIRGYTF. Here the CDR3 DNA reads TGTGCCAGCAGCTTGGATACAGGGATCCGTGGCTACACCTTC.

The V gene is TRBV18, the J gene TRBJ2-7; TRBD1 matches 12 bases. CDR3 length: 15 residues. Germline V gives CDR1 KGHSH, CDR2 LQKENI. Trimming removed 0 bases from V and 4 bases from J; junction bases left unmatched: 1. Here the CDR3 reads CASSPPGQGAYEQYF. The CDR3 nucleotides are TGTGCCAGCTCACCACCGGGACAGGGGGCTTACGAGCAGTACTTC.

This rearrangement joins TRBV4-1 to TRBJ2-3; D unclear. Trimming shortened V by 3 bases and J by 2 bases, and 9 bases separated the two germline ends. CDR1 and CDR2 (germline): MGHRA, YSYEKL. CDR3 size: 14 residues. The CDR3 loop is CASSHVEVTDTQYF. CDR3 in DNA: TGCGCCAGCAGCCATGTCGAGGTCACAGATACGCAGTATTTT.

The V call is TRBV6-5, the J call TRBJ1-1, with D perhaps matching TRBD1 (5 bases). The CDR3 covers 15 residues. Trimming cost V 2 bases and J 4 bases, with 14 bases left between them. The germline V gene encodes CDR1 MNHEY and CDR2 SVGAGI. In nucleotides, the CDR3 is TGTGCCAGCAGTTACACTGCACAGGAGGGCACTGAAGCTTTCTTT. Amino acid sequence: CASSYTAQEGTEAFF.

Concerning this clone: The junction and the germline gene differ at one end; a read error may be behind it. This sequence joins TRBV3-1 (or the pseudogene TRBV3-2) and TRBJ2-2; 7 positions agree with TRBD2. This CDR3 is 18 amino acids long. CDR1 is LGHDT, CDR2 YNNKEL, per germline (reference sequence). The CDR3 DNA reads as TGTGTCAGCAGCCAAGATGTCGGGTCGGCGGGGGACACCGGGGAGCTGTTTTTT. This translates into CVSSQDVGSAGDTGELFF.

This chain links TRBV15 with TRBJ2-2, with TRBD1 matching over 7 bases. V gave up 0 bases and J gave up 4 bases; unmatched junction bases: 5. The CDR3 length is 16 residues. Looked up from germline, CDR1 is LNHNV and CDR2 is YYDKDF (reference sequence). Here the CDR3 reads CATSRDRGLGTGELFF. The CDR3 DNA is TGTGCCACCAGCAGAGACAGGGGGTTGGGCACCGGGGAGCTGTTTTTT. The variable domain in full, with the rest retrieved from reference TRBV15 and TRBJ2-2, is DAMVIQNPRYQVTQFGKPVTLSCSQTLNHNVMYWYQQKSSQAPKLLFHYYDKDFNNEADTPDNFQSRRPNTSFCFLDIRSPGLGDTAMYLCATSRDRGLGTGELFFGEGSRLTVL.

The V gene is TRBV18, the J gene TRBJ2-7; 10 nucleotides agree with TRBD1. Per the germline V gene, CDR1 is KGHSH and CDR2 is LQKENI. The CDR3 runs to 15 residues. V shed 3 bases and J 7 bases; nucleotides not matched to a gene: 9. The CDR3 here is CASSPGSGTGAEQYF. Written as DNA, the CDR3 is TGTGCCAGCTCACCCGGATCCGGGACAGGGGCGGAGCAGTACTTC.

The chain couples TRBV7-9 to TRBJ1-1; perhaps TRBD1 as D (5 bases). The CDR3 length is 15 residues. Germline values: CDR1 SEHNR, CDR2 FQNEAQ (reference sequence). Trimming removed 1 base at V and 1 base at J, with 10 bases between. The DNA for the CDR3 is TGTGCCAGCAGCTTAGTGGAAGGACAGAACACTGAAGCTTTCTTT. Encoded protein: CASSLVEGQNTEAFF.

V and J are TRBV3-1 (or the pseudogene TRBV3-2) and TRBJ1-3; D gene ambiguous. The CDR3 loop spans 14 amino acids. Germline lookup yields CDR1 LGHDT and CDR2 YNNKEL (reference sequence). Between the trimmed V and J ends, which lost 3 bases and 1 base, there was a span of 7 bases. Here the CDR3 DNA reads TGTGCCAGCAGCCAGGGGAGATCTGGAAACACCATATATTTT. Residues: CASSQGRSGNTIYF.

The chain employs TRBV10-3 and TRBJ2-3, with 7 bases lining up with TRBD1. Germline values: CDR1 ENHRY, CDR2 SYGVKD. After removal of 5 bases from V and 0 bases from J, the junction contained 5 bases not matched to a gene. The CDR3 totals 15 residues. The DNA of the CDR3 is TGTGCCATCAGTTCCGACAGGGAAAGCACAGATACGCAGTATTTT. This translates into CAISSDRESTDTQYF.

The chain links TRBV4-1 to TRBJ1-2; possibly TRBD1 for D (6 bases). CDR3 length: 15 amino acids. Deletions cut 3 bases from V and 4 bases from J, with 15 bases between. Per germline, CDR1 MGHRA and CDR2 YSYEKL. The CDR3 sequence is CASSHPDRPTYGYTF. The CDR3 DNA reads as TGCGCCAGCAGCCATCCGGACAGACCAACCTATGGCTACACCTTC.

The chain is built from TRBV5-1 and TRBJ1-1, with D maybe TRBD1 (5 bases). The CDR3 has 14 residues. The V end lost 3 bases, the J end lost 1 base, and 10 bases lay between the germline ends. Germline CDR1 SGHRS, CDR2 YFSETQ. CDR3 nucleotide sequence: TGCGCCAGCAGCTGGGGGGTGGAGAACACTGAAGCTTTCTTT. It translates to CASSWGVENTEAFF. The full variable domain, rest sourced from reference TRBV5-1 and TRBJ1-1, is KAGVTQTPRYLIKTRGQQVTLSCSPISGHRSVSWYQQTPGQGLQFLFEYFSETQRNKGNFPGRFSGRQFSNSRSEMNVSTLELGDSALYLCASSWGVENTEAFFGQGTRLTVV.

The rearrangement joins TRBV7-9 to TRBJ1-1, with TRBD1 identical over 8 bases. Germline trimming cut 4 bases from V and 1 base from J; bases unmatched to any gene: 8. This CDR3 region has 16 residues. The germline gives CDR1 SEHNR, CDR2 FQNEAQ (reference sequence). CDR3 region: CASSSQGAGANTEAFF. The CDR3 nucleotides are TGTGCCAGCAGCTCTCAGGGGGCTGGGGCGAACACTGAAGCTTTCTTT.

V usage is TRBV5-6 and J usage is TRBJ2-7; TRBD1 might be the D (6 bases). Looked up from germline, CDR1 is SGHDT and CDR2 is YYEEEE. The CDR3 extends over 14 amino acids. With 4 bases removed from V and 9 bases from J, the gap between germline ends came to 20 bases. The CDR3 reads CASSQKDSPFAQYV. CDR3 bases: TGTGCCAGCAGCCAAAAGGACAGCCCTTTTGCGCAGTACGTC.

V usage is TRBV5-5 and J usage is TRBJ2-1; D might be TRBD1 (5 bases). CDR1 SGHKS and CDR2 YYEKEE come from the germline V gene (reference sequence). V gave up 4 bases and J gave up 3 bases, with 11 bases separating them. The CDR3 has 14 amino acids. DNA for the CDR3: TGTGCCAGCAGCCGTGACAGCTTCTACAATGAGCAGTTCTTC. Amino acid sequence: CASSRDSFYNEQFF.

The rearrangement uses TRBV7-9 and TRBJ1-6; possibly TRBD1 for D (6 bases). CDR1 SEHNR and CDR2 FQNEAQ come from the germline V gene (reference sequence). CDR3 length: 13 residues. V lost 3 bases and J 8 bases, leaving 8 bases between the germline ends. The CDR3 nucleotides read TGTGCCAGCAGCTTGGAGGGGGATTCACCCCTCCACTTT. It encodes CASSLEGDSPLHF.

CDR3 nucleotides: TGTGCCATCGGGTCGTTTTCCTACGAGCAGTACTTC. Amino acids: CAIGSFSYEQYF. The V call is TRBV10-3, the J call TRBJ2-7; D gene uncertain. Germline V gives CDR1 ENHRY, CDR2 SYGVKD. This CDR3 contains 12 residues. V was cut by 8 bases and J by 1 base, with 9 bases left in between.

The rearrangement joins TRBV13 to TRBJ2-1, with unresolved D. The CDR3 length is 16 residues. Looked up from germline, CDR1 is PRHDT and CDR2 is FYEKMQ (reference sequence). V was trimmed by 6 bases and J by 2 bases, leaving 17 bases between them. The CDR3 loop reads CASRIESDLTYNEQFF. The DNA of the CDR3 is TGTGCCAGCAGAATAGAGAGCGACCTGACCTACAATGAGCAGTTCTTC.